The 20 T cell receptor beta chains below all came from one sample that was sequenced in a study of blood T cell repertoires in COVID-19. Measured with immunoSEQ multiplex PCR; TCRdb has only the in-frame clones, and not every one. The sample lists more than 300,000 clones, roughly 90% seen once, with 18% in the top ten. The source material was PBMCs or T cells enriched from blood (not recorded which). The receptors originated from a woman under 40 who had recovered from COVID-19.

This sequence joins TRBV12-3 or TRBV12-4 and TRBJ1-2, with 10 bases matching TRBD1. V shed 5 bases and J 8 bases; nucleotides not matched to a gene: 5. The CDR3 is made up of 13 amino acids. The CDR3 nucleotides are TGTGCCAGCAGTCGACAGGGGGCGCAAGGCTACACCTTC. It specifies CASSRQGAQGYTF.

V and J are TRBV28 and TRBJ2-1; 8 bases align to TRBD1. V was pared by 7 bases and J by 5 bases, with 10 bases of the junction left unmatched. This CDR3 contains 15 residues. Per the germline V gene, CDR1 is MDHEN and CDR2 is SYDVKM. CDR3 nucleotides: TGTGCCAGCATCGGGTGGGACAGGATAGACAATGAGCAGTTCTTC. Translating it yields CASIGWDRIDNEQFF.

The chain employs TRBV7-6 and TRBJ2-6, with TRBD1 identical over 9 bases. This CDR3 has 18 amino acids. With V trimmed by 6 bases and J by 0 bases, 9 bases remained unmatched. CDR1 is SGHVS and CDR2 is FNYEAQ in the germline V gene. CDR3 bases: TGTGCCAGCAGAGGAGCCGGGACAGGGAGCTCTGGGGCCAACGTCCTGACTTTC. It is translated as CASRGAGTGSSGANVLTF. The entire variable domain, with the rest obtained from reference TRBV7-6 and TRBJ2-6, is as follows: GAGVSQSPRYKVTKRGQDVALRCDPISGHVSLYWYRQALGQGPEFLTYFNYEAQQDKSGLPNDRFSAERPEGSISTLTIQRTEQRDSAMYRCASRGAGTGSSGANVLTFGAGSRLTVL.

This clone was detected only once. The gene calls are TRBV19 and TRBJ1-5; 10 bases map to TRBD1. Germline V lookup: CDR1 LNHDA, CDR2 SQIVND (reference sequence). V lost 7 bases to trimming and J lost 4 bases; unmatched junction nucleotides: 13. The CDR3 is 17 residues long. The CDR3 region is CASNGGPGQGRNQPQHF. CDR3 bases: TGTGCCAGTAATGGGGGCCCGGGACAGGGGAGAAATCAGCCCCAGCATTTT.

This chain links TRBV19 with TRBJ2-7; 11 nucleotides agree with TRBD2. The V segment lost 5 bases and the J segment 6 bases; nucleotides outside the gene matches: 12. Germline V gene sequence: CDR1 LNHDA, CDR2 SQIVND (reference sequence). CDR3 length: 16 residues. The CDR3 protein is CASSLRLLAGAREQYF. The CDR3 bases are TGTGCCAGTAGTCTTAGGTTACTAGCGGGAGCCCGCGAGCAGTACTTC.

The sample holds a few counts of this clone. The DNA of the CDR3 is TGTGCCAGCAGCCAAGGTGCGTCAGGGGCTCAAGAGACCCAGTACTTC. Amino acid sequence: CASSQGASGAQETQYF. This rearrangement joins TRBV4-2 to TRBJ2-5; maybe TRBD1 (6 bases). The CDR3 length is 16 residues. The germline CDR1 and CDR2 sequences are LGHNA and YNFKEQ. Deletions cut 1 base from V and 2 bases from J, with 14 bases between.

This clone has a handful of counts. This chain uses TRBV15 with TRBJ1-3, with D uncertain. CDR1 and CDR2 from the germline V gene are LNHNV and YYDKDF (reference sequence). The CDR3 contains 16 residues. The ends were cut back, 0 bases at V and 0 bases at J, with 9 bases in the middle. DNA for the CDR3: TGTGCCACCAGCAGAGAGGGAGACCGCTCTGGAAACACCATATATTTT. It encodes CATSREGDRSGNTIYF.

This chain uses TRBV7-6 with TRBJ2-3; TRBD2 agrees at 13 bases. Germline V gives CDR1 SGHVS, CDR2 FNYEAQ. Trimming cost V 5 bases and J 6 bases; bases outside gene matches: 5. The CDR3 runs to 15 residues. The CDR3 loop is CASSRLAGGGDTQYF. Here the CDR3 DNA reads TGTGCCAGCAGCCGACTAGCGGGAGGTGGGGATACGCAGTATTTT.

V is TRBV28 and J is TRBJ1-6, with 9 bases fitting TRBD1. The CDR3 totals 14 residues. Germline values: CDR1 MDHEN, CDR2 SYDVKM. Germline trimming cut 6 bases from V and 11 bases from J; bases unmatched to any gene: 8. This CDR3 is CASSSGQGWPPLHF. Here the CDR3 DNA reads TGTGCCAGCAGCTCGGGACAGGGCTGGCCACCCCTCCACTTT.

The CDR3 protein is CAISRGQGNEKLFF. The CDR3 DNA follows: TGTGCCATCAGCCGGGGACAGGGCAATGAAAAACTGTTTTTT. The chain links TRBV10-3 to TRBJ1-4; 9 bases are a match to TRBD1. The CDR3 extends over 14 amino acids. Germline CDR1 ENHRY, CDR2 SYGVKD. Germline trimming cut 6 bases from V and 5 bases from J; bases unmatched to any gene: 4.

The chain carries TRBV24-1 and TRBJ2-7; 10 bases line up with TRBD2. The CDR3 spans 15 residues. The junction had 5 bases not matched to a gene; V was cut back by 4 bases and J by 3 bases. Per the germline V gene, CDR1 is KGHDR and CDR2 is SFDVKD. The CDR3 DNA reads TGTGCCACCAGTGACATAGCGGGAGGCCTCTACGAGCAGTACTTC. Protein: CATSDIAGGLYEQYF.

V is TRBV28 and J is TRBJ2-7, with 9 bases identical to TRBD1. The CDR3 totals 19 residues. Germline V lookup: CDR1 MDHEN, CDR2 SYDVKM. Germline trimming cut 3 bases from V and 9 bases from J; bases unmatched to any gene: 24. The CDR3 nucleotides are TGTGCCAGCAGTTTGCTCCCGGGACAGGGATTGGCACCAACCTCCTGGCAGTACTTC. Translating it yields CASSLLPGQGLAPTSWQYF.

This clone was seen a handful of times. The chain joins TRBV19 to TRBJ1-2, with 9 nucleotides matching TRBD1. This CDR3 has 15 residues. J gave up 8 bases and V 3 bases, and 10 bases lay outside the gene matches. CDR1 is LNHDA and CDR2 is SQIVND in the germline V gene (reference sequence). The CDR3 region is CASSMNRDRAGGYTF. Here the CDR3 DNA reads TGTGCCAGTAGTATGAACCGGGACAGGGCTGGCGGCTACACCTTC.

This clone was detected once. V usage is TRBV7-2 and J usage is TRBJ1-3; TRBD1 might be the D (5 bases). There are 15 residues in the CDR3. CDR1 is SGHTA, CDR2 FQGNSA, per germline. The V gene lost 4 bases and the J gene lost 0 bases, with 10 bases spanning the gap. The CDR3 loop is CASSSTGYSGNTIYF. CDR3 DNA: TGTGCCAGCAGCTCCACAGGTTACTCTGGAAACACCATATATTTT.

As DNA, the CDR3 is TGTGCCATACTGCTGCGCGACGGAGCTGGCTACACCTTC. It encodes CAILLRDGAGYTF. The chain combines TRBV2 with TRBJ1-2; no reliable D call. Germline CDR1 is SNHLY and CDR2 is FYNNEI. V was pared by 10 bases and J by 7 bases, with 19 bases between. CDR3 length: 13 residues.

The chain employs TRBV28 and TRBJ2-7, with D possibly being TRBD1 (5 bases). The ends were cut back, 9 bases at V and 5 bases at J, with 11 bases in the middle. This CDR3 has 11 amino acids. The germline V gene encodes CDR1 MDHEN and CDR2 SYDVKM. Here the CDR3 reads CASVQGHEQYF. CDR3 in DNA: TGTGCCAGTGTTCAGGGCCACGAGCAGTACTTC.

V is TRBV4-2 and J is TRBJ1-2; 7 nucleotides line up with TRBD1. CDR3 length: 14 residues. With 1 base clipped from V and 4 bases from J, the junction kept 3 bases outside the gene matches. Germline lookup yields CDR1 LGHNA and CDR2 YNFKEQ. As DNA, the CDR3 is TGTGCCAGCAGCCAAGCAGGGGGAGGCTATGGCTACACCTTC. The encoded protein is CASSQAGGGYGYTF.

In the case of this clone: At the DNA level, this CDR3 is encoded by other sequences in the same sample as well. The J gene is TRBJ1-1, the V gene TRBV28; maybe TRBD1 (5 bases). Germline loops: CDR1 MDHEN, CDR2 SYDVKM. The V and J ends lost 6 bases and 0 bases respectively, with 8 bases between them. This CDR3 spans 13 amino acids. The CDR3, as DNA: TGTGCCAGCAGGGGGCGGATGAACACTGAAGCTTTCTTT. Protein sequence: CASRGRMNTEAFF.

The genes are TRBV7-2 and TRBJ2-1; 7 bases map to TRBD2. The trim removed 6 bases at V and 9 bases at J, leaving 14 bases unmatched. Looked up from germline, CDR1 is SGHTA and CDR2 is FQGNSA. CDR3 size: 15 residues. CDR3 in DNA: TGTGCCAGCAGATCCGGGGTAGCGGGTTTCGGTGAGCAGTTCTTC. Protein: CASRSGVAGFGEQFF.

The rearrangement uses TRBV5-4 and TRBJ1-2, with 7 positions matching TRBD1. CDR1 SGHNT and CDR2 YYREEE come from the germline V gene (reference sequence). The CDR3 length is 16 residues. V was pared by 4 bases and J by 8 bases, with 17 bases of the junction left unmatched. Here the CDR3 reads CASSRSRQGGVTGYTF. The CDR3 nucleotides read TGTGCCAGCAGCCGGAGTCGACAGGGAGGTGTGACGGGCTACACCTTC.